This T cell receptor (beta chain) was recorded in a study of CD8 T cells in Susac syndrome. In the study overall: Each patient with Susac syndrome, at the time of blood draw, was therapy-naive, on corticosteroids, or on intravenous immunoglobulin alone.

After extraction with the RNeasy kit, roughly 0.5 to 1 ug of the RNA was reverse transcribed using random hexamers. MiXCR was run by TCRdb on the immunoSEQ multiplex PCR reads, yielding one entry per CDR3 protein. This table has 200,000 to 300,000 distinct CDR3 sequences, 96% appearing once. The germline V gene has CDR1 DFQATT and CDR2 SNEGSKA (reference sequence). Trimming shortened V by 1 base and J by 3 bases, and 19 bases separated the two germline ends. This CDR3 is 18 amino acids long. This chain uses TRBV20-1 with TRBJ2-6, with D perhaps TRBD2 (6 bases). The sequence came from a human donor with Susac syndrome. Sequences were obtained from CD4+ T cells from PBMCs. The CDR3, as DNA: TGCAGTGCTAGAGTATTTGTCGGGGGATGGTATGGGGCCAACGTCCTGACTTTC. Its protein is CSARVFVGGWYGANVLTF.